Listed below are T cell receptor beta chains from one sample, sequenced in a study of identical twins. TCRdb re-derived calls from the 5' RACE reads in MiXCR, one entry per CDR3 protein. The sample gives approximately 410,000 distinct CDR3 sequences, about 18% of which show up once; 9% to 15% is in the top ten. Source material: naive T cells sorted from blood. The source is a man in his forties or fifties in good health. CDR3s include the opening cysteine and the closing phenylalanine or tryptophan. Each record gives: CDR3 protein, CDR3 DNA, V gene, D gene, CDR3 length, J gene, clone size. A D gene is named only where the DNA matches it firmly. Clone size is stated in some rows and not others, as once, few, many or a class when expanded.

cdr3_aa: CAISPTGSNTGELFF
cdr3_nt: TGTGCCATCAGCCCGACAGGGTCGAACACCGGGGAGCTGTTTTTT
v_call: TRBV10-3
d_call: TRBD1
cdr3_length: 15
j_call: TRBJ2-2
clone_size: .

cdr3_aa: CASSMPDRFNEQFF
cdr3_nt: TGTGCCAGTAGTATGCCAGACAGATTCAATGAGCAGTTCTTC
v_call: TRBV19
d_call: .
cdr3_length: 14
j_call: TRBJ2-1
clone_size: .

cdr3_aa: CASQGQANTGELFF
cdr3_nt: TGCGCCAGCCAGGGGCAGGCGAACACCGGGGAGCTGTTTTTT
v_call: TRBV10-2
d_call: .
cdr3_length: 14
j_call: TRBJ2-2
clone_size: .

cdr3_aa: CASSLRGQNIQYF
cdr3_nt: TGTGCCAGCAGTCTTAGGGGGCAAAACATTCAGTACTTC
v_call: TRBV6-1
d_call: TRBD1
cdr3_length: 13
j_call: TRBJ2-4
clone_size: few

cdr3_aa: CASRSGVVSYNEQFF
cdr3_nt: TGTGCCAGCAGGTCAGGGGTAGTATCATACAATGAGCAGTTCTTC
v_call: TRBV6-1
d_call: .
cdr3_length: 15
j_call: TRBJ2-1
clone_size: .

cdr3_aa: CASSVTGDRIYNEQFF
cdr3_nt: TGTGCCAGCAGCGTAACGGGGGACAGGATCTACAATGAGCAGTTCTTC
v_call: TRBV12-3/TRBV12-4
d_call: TRBD1
cdr3_length: 16
j_call: TRBJ2-1
clone_size: few

cdr3_aa: CASRNSRSSYEQYF
cdr3_nt: TGTGCCAGCAGGAACAGCCGGAGCTCCTACGAGCAGTACTTC
v_call: TRBV12-3/TRBV12-4
d_call: .
cdr3_length: 14
j_call: TRBJ2-7
clone_size: few

cdr3_aa: CASSLGILAGGFNEQFF
cdr3_nt: TGTGCCAGCAGCTTAGGGATCCTAGCGGGCGGTTTCAATGAGCAGTTCTTC
v_call: TRBV7-9
d_call: TRBD2
cdr3_length: 17
j_call: TRBJ2-1
clone_size: .

cdr3_aa: CASSLWGGQGTWQFF
cdr3_nt: TGTGCCAGCAGCTTATGGGGGGGACAGGGAACCTGGCAGTTCTTC
v_call: TRBV7-2
d_call: TRBD1
cdr3_length: 15
j_call: TRBJ2-1
clone_size: few

cdr3_aa: CASSISGRAEDTQYF
cdr3_nt: TGTGCCAGTAGTATTAGCGGGAGGGCGGAAGATACGCAGTATTTT
v_call: TRBV19
d_call: TRBD2
cdr3_length: 15
j_call: TRBJ2-3
clone_size: .

cdr3_aa: CASSLLRADTQYF
cdr3_nt: TGTGCCAGCAGTTTACTCCGGGCAGATACGCAGTATTTT
v_call: TRBV27
d_call: .
cdr3_length: 13
j_call: TRBJ2-3
clone_size: .

cdr3_aa: CASSGTGFGTEAFF
cdr3_nt: TGTGCCAGCAGCGGGACAGGGTTCGGCACTGAAGCTTTCTTT
v_call: TRBV6-2/TRBV6-3
d_call: TRBD1
cdr3_length: 14
j_call: TRBJ1-1
clone_size: many

cdr3_aa: CASSYSKDRGDYEQYF
cdr3_nt: TGTGCCAGCAGTTACTCAAAGGACAGGGGGGACTACGAGCAGTACTTC
v_call: TRBV6-2/TRBV6-3
d_call: TRBD1
cdr3_length: 16
j_call: TRBJ2-7
clone_size: many

cdr3_aa: CASSVDGTGSSEQYF
cdr3_nt: TGTGCCAGCAGCGTAGATGGGACAGGGTCCTCCGAGCAGTACTTC
v_call: TRBV9
d_call: TRBD1
cdr3_length: 15
j_call: TRBJ2-7
clone_size: .

cdr3_aa: CASTRTPQPQHF
cdr3_nt: TGTGCCAGCACCCGGACCCCTCAGCCCCAGCATTTT
v_call: TRBV28
d_call: .
cdr3_length: 12
j_call: TRBJ1-5
clone_size: many

cdr3_aa: CSVETTGYYEQYF
cdr3_nt: TGCAGCGTGGAGACAACAGGGTACTACGAGCAGTACTTC
v_call: TRBV29-1
d_call: .
cdr3_length: 13
j_call: TRBJ2-7
clone_size: .

cdr3_aa: CASSPNTGAGETQYF
cdr3_nt: TGTGCCAGCAGCCCCAATACAGGGGCGGGGGAGACCCAGTACTTC
v_call: TRBV7-9
d_call: .
cdr3_length: 15
j_call: TRBJ2-5
clone_size: .

cdr3_aa: CSALTGLGNQPQHF
cdr3_nt: TGCAGTGCTCTGACAGGTTTGGGCAATCAGCCCCAGCATTTT
v_call: TRBV20-1
d_call: .
cdr3_length: 14
j_call: TRBJ1-5
clone_size: few

cdr3_aa: CASSYGVGPNEQFF
cdr3_nt: TGTGCCAGCAGTTACGGGGTGGGGCCCAATGAGCAGTTCTTC
v_call: TRBV6-5
d_call: .
cdr3_length: 14
j_call: TRBJ2-1
clone_size: few

cdr3_aa: CASSDPGQGWSETQYF
cdr3_nt: TGTGCCAGCAGCGACCCGGGACAGGGATGGTCAGAGACCCAGTACTTC
v_call: TRBV7-9
d_call: TRBD1
cdr3_length: 16
j_call: TRBJ2-5
clone_size: .

cdr3_aa: CASSQDPLGSVTGELFF
cdr3_nt: TGCGCCAGCAGCCAAGATCCCCTCGGCAGCGTGACCGGGGAGCTGTTTTTT
v_call: TRBV4-3
d_call: .
cdr3_length: 17
j_call: TRBJ2-2
clone_size: many

cdr3_aa: CSAPTSGQNNEQFF
cdr3_nt: TGCAGTGCGCCGACTAGCGGGCAGAACAATGAGCAGTTCTTC
v_call: TRBV20-1
d_call: TRBD2
cdr3_length: 14
j_call: TRBJ2-1
clone_size: .

cdr3_aa: CAISEPSGAYNEQFF
cdr3_nt: TGTGCCATCAGTGAGCCATCCGGGGCCTACAATGAGCAGTTCTTC
v_call: TRBV10-3
d_call: .
cdr3_length: 15
j_call: TRBJ2-1
clone_size: .

cdr3_aa: CASRSTEAFF
cdr3_nt: TGTGCCAGCAGGAGTACTGAAGCTTTCTTT
v_call: TRBV6-2/TRBV6-3
d_call: .
cdr3_length: 10
j_call: TRBJ1-1
clone_size: few

cdr3_aa: CASSFRTGNYEQYF
cdr3_nt: TGTGCCAGCAGTTTTAGGACAGGGAACTACGAGCAGTACTTC
v_call: TRBV12-3/TRBV12-4
d_call: TRBD1
cdr3_length: 14
j_call: TRBJ2-7
clone_size: .

cdr3_aa: CASRPHSTDTQYF
cdr3_nt: TGTGCCAGCAGACCCCACAGCACAGATACGCAGTATTTT
v_call: TRBV7-2
d_call: .
cdr3_length: 13
j_call: TRBJ2-3
clone_size: .

cdr3_aa: CASSGRQGREQYF
cdr3_nt: TGTGCCAGCAGCGGACGACAGGGTCGAGAGCAGTACTTC
v_call: TRBV7-2
d_call: TRBD1
cdr3_length: 13
j_call: TRBJ2-7
clone_size: .

cdr3_aa: CASSLLAGVGNEQFF
cdr3_nt: TGTGCCAGCAGTCTACTAGCGGGAGTGGGCAATGAGCAGTTCTTC
v_call: TRBV27
d_call: TRBD2
cdr3_length: 15
j_call: TRBJ2-1
clone_size: many

cdr3_aa: CASSLTLGQGNQPQHF
cdr3_nt: TGTGCCAGCAGTTTGACCCTTGGACAGGGCAATCAGCCCCAGCATTTT
v_call: TRBV28
d_call: TRBD1
cdr3_length: 16
j_call: TRBJ1-5
clone_size: many

cdr3_aa: CASSLGVSEQYF
cdr3_nt: TGTGCCAGCAGTTTGGGGGTGAGCGAGCAGTACTTC
v_call: TRBV12-3/TRBV12-4
d_call: .
cdr3_length: 12
j_call: TRBJ2-7
clone_size: .

cdr3_aa: CASGGSYADTQYF
cdr3_nt: TGCGCCAGTGGGGGCAGTTACGCAGATACGCAGTATTTT
v_call: TRBV5-1
d_call: .
cdr3_length: 13
j_call: TRBJ2-3
clone_size: .

cdr3_aa: CASSLFPTDTQYF
cdr3_nt: TGTGCCAGCAGTTTATTTCCCACAGATACGCAGTATTTT
v_call: TRBV27
d_call: .
cdr3_length: 13
j_call: TRBJ2-3
clone_size: few

cdr3_aa: CSVSRGAETQYF
cdr3_nt: TGCAGCGTTTCTCGGGGTGCAGAGACCCAGTACTTC
v_call: TRBV29-1
d_call: .
cdr3_length: 12
j_call: TRBJ2-5
clone_size: many

cdr3_aa: CASSQGGTNEKLFF
cdr3_nt: TGTGCCAGCAGCCAAGGAGGTACTAATGAAAAACTGTTTTTT
v_call: TRBV4-2
d_call: .
cdr3_length: 14
j_call: TRBJ1-4
clone_size: many

cdr3_aa: CSVGRTGSAFF
cdr3_nt: TGCAGCGTGGGACGGACAGGGTCAGCTTTCTTT
v_call: TRBV29-1
d_call: TRBD1
cdr3_length: 11
j_call: TRBJ1-1
clone_size: few

cdr3_aa: CASSPWTGADTQYF
cdr3_nt: TGCGCCAGCAGCCCTTGGACAGGGGCAGATACGCAGTATTTT
v_call: TRBV5-1
d_call: TRBD1
cdr3_length: 14
j_call: TRBJ2-3
clone_size: .

cdr3_aa: CASNGQGNYGYTF
cdr3_nt: TGTGCCAGCAATGGACAGGGTAACTATGGCTACACCTTC
v_call: TRBV6-6
d_call: TRBD1
cdr3_length: 13
j_call: TRBJ1-2
clone_size: few

cdr3_aa: CASTVVGNEQFF
cdr3_nt: TGTGCCAGCACCGTGGTCGGCAATGAGCAGTTCTTC
v_call: TRBV25-1
d_call: .
cdr3_length: 12
j_call: TRBJ2-1
clone_size: many

cdr3_aa: CASRATSGRYTGELFF
cdr3_nt: TGTGCCAGCAGGGCGACTAGCGGGAGATACACCGGGGAGCTGTTTTTT
v_call: TRBV28
d_call: TRBD2
cdr3_length: 16
j_call: TRBJ2-2
clone_size: .

cdr3_aa: CASSSTGVNTDTQYF
cdr3_nt: TGTGCCAGCAGTTCGACGGGGGTGAACACAGATACGCAGTATTTT
v_call: TRBV6-5
d_call: .
cdr3_length: 15
j_call: TRBJ2-3
clone_size: .

cdr3_aa: CASRDTTGGASGANVLTF
cdr3_nt: TGTGCCAGCAGAGATACGACGGGGGGGGCTTCTGGGGCCAACGTCCTGACTTTC
v_call: TRBV6-2/TRBV6-3
d_call: TRBD2
cdr3_length: 18
j_call: TRBJ2-6
clone_size: few

cdr3_aa: CASSQFRGSGNEQYF
cdr3_nt: TGCGCCAGCAGCCAATTTAGGGGGAGTGGCAACGAGCAGTACTTC
v_call: TRBV4-1
d_call: .
cdr3_length: 15
j_call: TRBJ2-7
clone_size: .

cdr3_aa: CASSSPPPGQNSYEQYF
cdr3_nt: TGTGCCAGCAGCTCCCCTCCTCCGGGACAGAACTCCTACGAGCAGTACTTC
v_call: TRBV7-9
d_call: TRBD1
cdr3_length: 17
j_call: TRBJ2-7
clone_size: .

cdr3_aa: CASSQPTSFNEQFF
cdr3_nt: TGTGCCAGCAGCCAGCCAACTAGTTTCAATGAGCAGTTCTTC
v_call: TRBV7-2
d_call: .
cdr3_length: 14
j_call: TRBJ2-1
clone_size: .

cdr3_aa: CASSQDPAGGSDTQYF
cdr3_nt: TGCGCCAGCAGCCAAGACCCAGCGGGGGGGTCCGATACGCAGTATTTT
v_call: TRBV4-3
d_call: TRBD2
cdr3_length: 16
j_call: TRBJ2-3
clone_size: few

cdr3_aa: CASSQFTGGRQTQYF
cdr3_nt: TGCGCCAGCAGCCAATTTACGGGGGGGCGACAGACCCAGTACTTC
v_call: TRBV4-1
d_call: TRBD2
cdr3_length: 15
j_call: TRBJ2-5
clone_size: many

cdr3_aa: CASSQGLGLSYEQYF
cdr3_nt: TGCGCCAGCAGCCAGGGACTAGGACTTTCCTACGAGCAGTACTTC
v_call: TRBV4-3
d_call: TRBD2
cdr3_length: 15
j_call: TRBJ2-7
clone_size: once

cdr3_aa: CASSQRSRASSGANVLTF
cdr3_nt: TGTGCCAGCAGCCAACGGAGCAGGGCGAGCTCTGGGGCCAACGTCCTGACTTTC
v_call: TRBV11-1
d_call: .
cdr3_length: 18
j_call: TRBJ2-6
clone_size: .

cdr3_aa: CASSFSGGSSYEQYF
cdr3_nt: TGTGCCAGCAGCTTTTCAGGGGGGAGCTCCTACGAGCAGTACTTC
v_call: TRBV11-2
d_call: .
cdr3_length: 15
j_call: TRBJ2-7
clone_size: many

cdr3_aa: CASSQDGQGAEQYF
cdr3_nt: TGTGCCAGCAGCCAAGATGGACAGGGTGCCGAGCAGTACTTC
v_call: TRBV4-2
d_call: TRBD1
cdr3_length: 14
j_call: TRBJ2-7
clone_size: .

cdr3_aa: CASSSLAGGLVYEQYF
cdr3_nt: TGTGCCAGCAGCTCCCTTGCGGGGGGGCTTGTCTACGAGCAGTACTTC
v_call: TRBV6-2/TRBV6-3
d_call: TRBD2
cdr3_length: 16
j_call: TRBJ2-7
clone_size: .

cdr3_aa: CASSPPTSGEQFF
cdr3_nt: TGTGCCAGCAGTCCACCGACTAGCGGGGAGCAGTTCTTC
v_call: TRBV28
d_call: TRBD2
cdr3_length: 13
j_call: TRBJ2-1
clone_size: many

cdr3_aa: CASSLNGPKGETQYF
cdr3_nt: TGTGCCAGCTCACTTAATGGGCCGAAAGGAGAGACCCAGTACTTC
v_call: TRBV18
d_call: .
cdr3_length: 15
j_call: TRBJ2-5
clone_size: many